This T cell receptor beta chain was observed in a study of cytomegalovirus exposure and HLA in healthy donors. As to this clone: The antigen is undetermined.

In germline, CDR1 is LNHDA, CDR2 SQIVND (reference sequence). CDR3 length equals 14 residues. The ends lost 4 bases at V and 6 bases at J; junction bases unmatched: 6. Study-wide results and limits: The study labeled 164 TCR beta chains cytomegalovirus-associated. Being productive about 87% or about 30% of the time was typical of most TCR beta V segments in an earlier analysis. TCR beta chain V- and J-gene trimming was linked, in a later analysis, to a missense variant in DCLRE1C.

60 Vbeta and 13 Jbeta primers were used in PCR. Clones were read by immunoSEQ multiplex PCR, and TCRdb kept only the in-frame ones, dropping some. Here the sample spans roughly 130,000 clones, roughly two thirds being singletons. This clonotype was sampled from a male donor in good health and CMV-seronegative. The rearrangement uses TRBV19 and TRBJ2-5; 9 bases line up with TRBD2. The sequenced sample was PBMCs. The CDR3 coding sequence is TGTGCCAGTAGTAGCGGGGGGGGACTGAAGACCCAGTACTTC. It codes for CASSSGGGLKTQYF.